This T cell receptor (beta chain) was sequenced during a study of cytomegalovirus exposure and HLA in healthy donors. Notes on the study in general: The availability of immune exposure information extended only to CMV serostatus. The authors listed approximately 150 TCR beta chains as cytomegalovirus-associated. A link between a missense DCLRE1C variant and TCR beta V- and J-gene trimming emerged from a later analysis.

The primer mix had 60 Vbeta and 13 Jbeta primers. Assay used: immunoSEQ multiplex PCR; TCRdb lists only in-frame clones, some missing. The sample yields 95,000 to 100,000 clones, around 74% seen once. As for this clone: Its matching antigen is unknown.

CDR1 is SGHRS, CDR2 YFSETQ, per germline. The CDR3 is made up of 14 amino acids. V lost 4 bases and J lost 0, with 7 bases in between. V gene TRBV5-1 combines with J gene TRBJ2-2; D is uncertain. Source material: PBMCs. The clonotype originates from a woman in her forties in good health and CMV-seronegative. The CDR3 protein is CASSTTANTGELFF. The CDR3 DNA is TGCGCCAGCAGCACCACAGCGAACACCGGGGAGCTGTTTTTT.